The 31 T cell receptor beta chains below all came from one sample that was sequenced in a study of blood T cell repertoires in COVID-19. The repertoire was sequenced with immunoSEQ multiplex PCR; TCRdb's copy has only in-frame clones and lacks some. The sample has 80,000 to 90,000 clones, roughly four fifths seen once. What was sequenced was peripheral blood. The receptors were sampled from a woman of 80 years or more with acute or convalescent COVID-19.

V usage is TRBV10-1 and J usage is TRBJ2-3; TRBD2 aligns across 10 bases. V lost 2 bases to trimming and J lost 2 bases; unmatched junction nucleotides: 1. The CDR3 loop spans 15 amino acids. Per germline, CDR1 WNHNN and CDR2 SYGVQD (reference sequence). The CDR3 DNA is TGCGCCAGCAGTGAGCTAGCGGGGGTCACAGATACGCAGTATTTT. It specifies CASSELAGVTDTQYF.

This clone has only a few counts. The CDR3: CASGLRGLAGVDGVDQYF. The CDR3, as DNA: TGTGCTAGTGGTTTGAGGGGACTAGCGGGGGTCGATGGAGTAGACCAGTACTTC. V gene TRBV12-5 combines with J gene TRBJ2-5, with 14 bases fitting TRBD2. The CDR3 length is 18 residues. Germline V gene sequence: CDR1 LGHNT, CDR2 FRNRAP. V dropped 2 bases and J dropped 10; count of bases not matched to a gene: 15.

The rearrangement uses TRBV6-6 and TRBJ2-1; 8 bases fit TRBD1. Losses at the gene ends were 6 bases for V and 1 base for J; bases not matched to a gene: 5. The germline gives CDR1 MNHNY, CDR2 SVGAGI (reference sequence). This CDR3 comprises 15 residues. DNA of the CDR3: TGTGCCAGCAGCTCCGGACAGGGATCCTACAATGAGCAGTTCTTC. Amino acid sequence: CASSSGQGSYNEQFF.

The chain joins TRBV28 to TRBJ2-6, with 7 bases identical to TRBD1. This CDR3 comprises 15 residues. Per germline, CDR1 MDHEN and CDR2 SYDVKM. Losses at the gene ends were 5 bases for V and 2 bases for J; bases not matched to a gene: 3. The CDR3 here is CASSVGGAGANVLTF. The CDR3 DNA sequence: TGTGCCAGCAGTGTAGGGGGCGCTGGGGCCAACGTCCTGACTTTC.

In DNA form, the CDR3 reads TGTGCCACCAGTGACCCAGGGGGCCACCAGCCCCAGCATTTT. Its translation is CATSDPGGHQPQHF. The V call is TRBV24-1, the J call TRBJ1-5, with 8 bases identical to TRBD1. The V segment lost 4 bases and the J segment 7 bases; nucleotides outside the gene matches: 5. The CDR3 loop spans 14 amino acids. In germline, CDR1 is KGHDR, CDR2 SFDVKD.

This chain's CDR3 is CASSLAGQPNQPQHF. As DNA, the CDR3 is TGCGCCAGCAGCTTGGCCGGACAGCCCAATCAGCCCCAGCATTTT. The chain joins TRBV5-1 to TRBJ1-5, with D tentatively TRBD1 (6 bases). Trimming removed 0 bases from V and 3 bases from J, with 10 bases in between. Germline V gene lookup returns CDR1 SGHRS and CDR2 YFSETQ. This CDR3 has 15 residues.

This sequence joins TRBV7-2 and TRBJ2-5, with 9 bases fitting TRBD2. Losses at the gene ends were 4 bases for V and 5 bases for J; bases not matched to a gene: 11. In germline, CDR1 is SGHTA, CDR2 FQGNSA. This CDR3 is 16 amino acids long. CDR3 amino acids: CASSSTSGQGGETQYF. CDR3 bases: TGTGCCAGCAGCTCAACTAGCGGGCAAGGTGGGGAGACCCAGTACTTC.

The chain combines TRBV7-9 with TRBJ1-2; weak D call: TRBD1 (6 bases). V was trimmed by 7 bases and J by 4 bases, leaving 13 bases between them. Looked up from germline, CDR1 is SEHNR and CDR2 is FQNEAQ (reference sequence). This CDR3 contains 13 residues. DNA for the CDR3: TGTGCCAGCACAAGTTCAGGGGCCTATGGCTACACCTTC. It is translated as CASTSSGAYGYTF.

This clone was seen a few times. This sample includes further DNA sequences coding for the same CDR3. The V call is TRBV5-1, the J call TRBJ1-2; D is unresolved. V lost 2 bases to trimming and J lost 1 base, with 6 bases between them. CDR1 is SGHRS and CDR2 is YFSETQ in the germline V gene. The CDR3 has 13 amino acids. The CDR3 DNA follows: TGCGCCAGCAGCTTCGGGGATAACTATGGCTACACCTTC. Translated, it gives CASSFGDNYGYTF. Supplemented by reference TRBV5-1 and TRBJ1-2, the full variable domain reads KAGVTQTPRYLIKTRGQQVTLSCSPISGHRSVSWYQQTPGQGLQFLFEYFSETQRNKGNFPGRFSGRQFSNSRSEMNVSTLELGDSALYLCASSFGDNYGYTFGSGTRLTVV.

The rearrangement joins TRBV7-3 to TRBJ2-3; 10 bases are a match to TRBD2. With V trimmed by 1 base and J by 2 bases, 6 bases remained unmatched. Looked up from germline, CDR1 is SGHTA and CDR2 is FQGTGA. The CDR3 sequence is 17 residues long. The DNA for the CDR3 is TGTGCCAGCAGCTTAAACCCAGCGGGGGGGATCACAGATACGCAGTATTTT. This gives the protein CASSLNPAGGITDTQYF.

This sequence joins TRBV3-1 (or the pseudogene TRBV3-2) and TRBJ2-5, with D hard to call. The CDR3 has 13 residues. V was clipped by 5 bases and J by 2 bases, with 9 bases between them. Germline V gene lookup returns CDR1 LGHDT and CDR2 YNNKEL (reference sequence). The CDR3 region has the DNA TGTGCCAGCAGCACTTTAGTTCAAGAGACCCAGTACTTC. It yields the protein CASSTLVQETQYF.

Here the CDR3 DNA reads TGCGCCAGCAGAACGGACGGAGGGAGCTCCTACGAGCAGTACTTC. It translates to CASRTDGGSSYEQYF. The genes are TRBV5-1 and TRBJ2-7; maybe TRBD2 (6 bases). The CDR3 is 15 amino acids. V was trimmed by 5 bases and J by 0 bases, leaving 15 bases between them. The V gene's germline CDR1 is SGHRS and CDR2 YFSETQ.

This clone was detected only once. The chain recombines TRBV11-3 with TRBJ2-1, with 8 positions matching TRBD2. J gave up 4 bases and V 0 bases, and 14 bases lay outside the gene matches. Germline V CDR1 and CDR2: SGHNT, YENEEA. CDR3 length: 19 amino acids. Here the CDR3 DNA reads TGTGCCAGCAGCTTAGATCTTAGACTATGGGCGGGGGGATACAATGAGCAGTTCTTC. It yields the protein CASSLDLRLWAGGYNEQFF.

This clone was recorded only once. The chain has TRBV4-2 and TRBJ1-5, with D hard to call. V was clipped by 0 bases and J by 1 base, with 10 bases between them. The germline gives CDR1 LGHNA, CDR2 YNFKEQ. This CDR3 region has 16 residues. CDR3: CASSQDGAGSNQPQHF. CDR3 nucleotides: TGTGCCAGCAGCCAAGATGGAGCGGGAAGCAATCAGCCCCAGCATTTT.

This clone was found a few times. The chain has TRBV6-5 and TRBJ1-6; a weak D match, TRBD1 (6 bases). The ends were cut back, 5 bases at V and 10 bases at J, with 15 bases in the middle. The germline CDR1 and CDR2 sequences are MNHEY and SVGAGI. The CDR3 sequence is 14 residues long. CDR3: CASSQQGTGSPLHF. The CDR3 DNA sequence: TGTGCCAGCAGTCAACAGGGCACAGGCTCACCCCTCCACTTT.

CDR3 bases: TGTGCCAGTAGTAATCTTAGCAGATGGACCGGGGAGCTGTTTTTT. This translates into CASSNLSRWTGELFF. This chain links TRBV19 with TRBJ2-2; D unresolved. The V end lost 4 bases, the J end lost 5 bases, and 14 bases lay between the germline ends. This CDR3 has 15 residues. Germline-derived CDR1 and CDR2 are LNHDA and SQIVND (reference sequence). The variable domain in full, completed from reference TRBV19 and TRBJ2-2, reads DGGITQSPKYLFRKEGQNVTLSCEQNLNHDAMYWYRQDPGQGLRLIYYSQIVNDFQKGDIAEGYSVSREKKESFPLTVTSAQKNPTAFYLCASSNLSRWTGELFFGEGSRLTVL.

The chain has TRBV15 and TRBJ2-2; 7 bases align to TRBD1. V lost 9 bases to trimming and J lost 6 bases; unmatched junction nucleotides: 13. From germline, CDR1 is LNHNV and CDR2 YYDKDF (reference sequence). The CDR3 length is 15 residues. DNA of the CDR3: TGTGCCACAGAAAGGGGGACAGAGCAAGCCGGGGAGCTGTTTTTT. It codes for CATERGTEQAGELFF.

This clone was detected only a few times. This chain connects TRBV27 to TRBJ1-2; 7 bases map to TRBD1. The CDR3 is made up of 13 amino acids. Trimming at V came to 6 bases and at J to 6 bases, leaving 7 bases not matched to a gene. Germline assignment: CDR1 MNHEY and CDR2 SMNVEV (reference sequence). The CDR3, as DNA: TGTGCCAGCAGAAAACAGGGGCTACATGGCTACACCTTC. Translation: CASRKQGLHGYTF.

CDR3 nucleotides: TGTGCCAGTCAAAGAAGGCTAGCGGGGGAGATAGATTACAATGAGCAGTTCTTC. This gives the protein CASQRRLAGEIDYNEQFF. The chain carries TRBV10-3 and TRBJ2-1; 10 nucleotides agree with TRBD2. J lost 4 bases, V lost 10 bases, and 19 bases had no gene match. This CDR3 has 18 amino acids. The germline gives CDR1 ENHRY, CDR2 SYGVKD.

The chain combines TRBV4-2 with TRBJ1-3; no firm D call. V was cut by 0 bases and J by 4 bases, with 10 bases left in between. The CDR3 covers 15 residues. CDR1 and CDR2 from the germline V gene are LGHNA and YNFKEQ. This CDR3 is CASSQDRLDGNTIYF. DNA for the CDR3: TGTGCCAGCAGCCAAGATCGCCTAGACGGAAACACCATATATTTT.

The V call is TRBV6-5, the J call TRBJ2-7; 7 bases match TRBD1. This CDR3 spans 13 amino acids. The V gene's germline CDR1 is MNHEY and CDR2 SVGAGI. Trimming removed 8 bases from V and 3 bases from J; junction bases left unmatched: 7. The CDR3 loop reads CASEGTDDYEQYF. The CDR3 region has the DNA TGTGCCAGCGAAGGGACAGACGACTACGAGCAGTACTTC.

V and J are TRBV12-5 and TRBJ2-3; TRBD1 matches at 7 bases. The CDR3 contains 13 residues. Germline assignment: CDR1 LGHNT and CDR2 FRNRAP. V lost 4 bases, J lost 6 bases, and 4 bases stayed unmatched. The CDR3 region is CASGWTGTDTQYF. The DNA of the CDR3 is TGTGCTAGTGGTTGGACAGGTACCGATACGCAGTATTTT.

The chain links TRBV5-8 to TRBJ1-1; D unresolved. The CDR3 has 11 residues. V gave up 4 bases and J gave up 7 bases, with 8 bases separating them. The germline V gene has CDR1 SGHTS and CDR2 YDEGEE. The chain's CDR3 is CASSLSIEAFF. The CDR3 nucleotides read TGTGCCAGCAGCCTGAGCATTGAAGCTTTCTTT.

This clone has a handful of counts. V and J are TRBV27 and TRBJ1-1; the match to TRBD1 covers 10 bases. CDR1 and CDR2 from the germline V gene are MNHEY and SMNVEV (reference sequence). The V gene end was trimmed by 5 bases and the J gene end by 5 bases; junction bases not matched to a gene: 8. The length of the CDR3 is 15 residues. The CDR3 loop is CASSRNGGQGTEAFF. The CDR3 nucleotides are TGTGCCAGCAGTCGCAACGGGGGACAGGGGACTGAAGCTTTCTTT.

The chain couples TRBV11-2 to TRBJ2-1; TRBD1 agrees at 10 bases. Germline-derived CDR1 and CDR2 are SGHAT and FQNNGV. With V trimmed by 3 bases and J by 8 bases, 4 bases remained unmatched. The CDR3 length is 14 residues. CDR3 in amino acids: CASSLTGGLDEQFF. CDR3 coding DNA: TGTGCCAGCAGCTTGACAGGGGGCTTAGATGAGCAGTTCTTC.

This chain connects TRBV9 to TRBJ1-3; D might be TRBD1 (5 bases). From germline, CDR1 is SGDLS and CDR2 YYNGEE. V was cut by 3 bases and J by 4 bases, with 14 bases left in between. This CDR3 is 15 amino acids long. CDR3 region: CASSEQAMGGNTIYF. For the CDR3, the DNA is TGTGCCAGCAGCGAACAGGCGATGGGGGGAAACACCATATATTTT. The whole variable domain, filled in from reference TRBV9 and TRBJ1-3, reads DSGVTQTPKHLITATGQRVTLRCSPRSGDLSVYWYQQSLDQGLQFLIQYYNGEERAKGNILERFSAQQFPDLHSELNLSSLELGDSALYFCASSEQAMGGNTIYFGEGSWLTVV.

The chain couples TRBV3-1 (or the pseudogene TRBV3-2) to TRBJ1-4; D uncertain. The CDR3 has 14 residues. V was trimmed by 5 bases and J by 3 bases, leaving 10 bases between them. Germline CDR1 and CDR2: LGHDT and YNNKEL (reference sequence). The CDR3 region is CASSLERANEKLFF. The CDR3 nucleotides read TGTGCCAGCAGCTTGGAGAGGGCTAATGAAAAACTGTTTTTT.

This clone was picked up a small number of times. In DNA, the CDR3 is TGTGCCAGCAGCTCCGCCGGGACTAGAACTAATGAGCAGTTCTTC. Translated, it gives CASSSAGTRTNEQFF. This chain joins TRBV7-9 and TRBJ2-1; 8 bases agree with TRBD2. The CDR3 loop spans 15 amino acids. Trimming took 4 bases from V and 7 from J; bases not matched to a gene: 9. Germline V CDR1 and CDR2: SEHNR, FQNEAQ (reference sequence).

The chain combines TRBV7-2 with TRBJ1-5, with 8 bases identical to TRBD1. The CDR3 consists of 15 residues. The V gene end was trimmed by 6 bases and the J gene end by 6 bases; junction bases not matched to a gene: 10. Germline loops: CDR1 SGHTA, CDR2 FQGNSA. The CDR3 reads CASRLGQGRGQPQHF. The CDR3 region has the DNA TGTGCCAGCAGACTAGGACAGGGAAGAGGTCAGCCCCAGCATTTT.

A single count supports this clone. The CDR3 DNA follows: TGTGCCAGCAGTTACGGGGGCCCGAACTATGGCTACACCTTC. It yields the protein CASSYGGPNYGYTF. The gene calls are TRBV6-5 and TRBJ1-2, with a possible D match to TRBD1 (6 bases). The germline V and J ends were trimmed by 2 bases and 2 bases, with 9 bases remaining between them. This CDR3 comprises 14 residues. Germline assignment: CDR1 MNHEY and CDR2 SVGAGI.

The DNA for the CDR3 is TGTGCCAGCAGCTTAGAATCAGGCAGGGCCCACTATGGCTACACCTTC. Protein: CASSLESGRAHYGYTF. The chain combines TRBV7-9 with TRBJ1-2; maybe TRBD1 (5 bases). The CDR3 spans 16 residues. Germline V gene data show CDR1 as SEHNR and CDR2 as FQNEAQ (reference sequence). V was clipped by 1 base and J by 3 bases, with 15 bases between them.